This T cell receptor beta chain is from a study of shared clonotypes between healthy human individuals (dated by TCRdb to 2019 to 2021). Notes on the research overall: Three men and two women, aged 18 to 49 years, made up the cohort. Each donor's leukapheresis produced roughly between roughly 0.94 and 9.5 billion PBMCs. Different laboratories and diverse techniques were used to prepare libraries and sequence TCR repertoires, to increase sequencing depth and limit assay-specific biases. For each donor, CD4 naive and CD4 memory were each given three plates, CD8 naive was given two plates, and CD8 memory was given one plate. Blood TCR repertoires of 5 or 6 healthy adults were deeply sequenced to estimate repertoire size and the extent of clonotype sharing between individuals.

TCR CDR3 regions were amplified from genomic DNA by multiplex PCR using the deep immunoSEQ assay. Genomic DNA extracted from each cell subset was distributed evenly over all wells of several immunoSEQ 96-well plates, and each plate served as one replicate. Each replicate PCR for sorted subsets received roughly 200 ng genomic DNA, equal to 28,000 or so T cell genomes. Purified libraries were measured with a Qubit 3.0 fluorometer, size-checked on a Bioanalyzer 2100, and measured again with the KAPA Library Quantification kit. Every immunoSEQ 96-well plate was sequenced on a dedicated single-read 150-cycle Illumina NextSeq 550 flow cell. Processing in the source paper ran as follows. Because only junctional sequences without quality scores were contained in the immunoSEQ output, filtering matching that applied to full-length reads could not be performed. Sequences were annotated with PyIR, a Python wrapper for IgBLAST v1.9, and V/J genes and CDR3 were assigned using IMGT germline references. Any read was removed if the V/J assignment was weak (E-value above 1e-6), the CDR3 was missing, or the read contained stop codons, out-of-frame junctions, or ambiguous translated residues. A V3J clonotype was defined by an identical inferred V gene, J gene, and CDR3 amino acid sequence. To compute the percentage overlap between repertoires, the number of shared unique clonotypes was divided by the size of the smaller repertoire. Repertoire richness was assessed with RTK rarefaction, the Chao1 estimator, and Recon v2.1 estimates of unobserved clonotypes. OLGA was used to compute generation probabilities for all TCRbeta clonotypes that the gDNA method yielded from a handful of donors. This immuneACCESS table, as held by TCRdb, lists in-frame sequences with V and J called but not all clones. Of the missing ones, under half trace to an unresolved V gene in checked studies; the others have no known cause. For V, J and clone size, that table is used; D and trimming come from the DNA. The sample table shows about 2,100,000 clones, and about 93% are seen once. The ten largest account for over 1.5% of the sample.

Sequences SGDLS (CDR1) and YYNGEE (CDR2) are obtained from the germline V gene. V loses 2 bases, J loses 2 bases, and the germline ends lie 13 bases apart. From cysteine to phenylalanine, the CDR3 is 15 amino acids long. Just the 45-base CDR3 DNA is kept, in frame starting at base 1. Overall study outcomes, separate from this receptor: The genetic and exposure-history diversity represented was limited by the small number of donors. Even with the large sequencing depth, rarefaction of the sorted-subset datasets indicated that sequencing was incomplete. When a few donors were compared, the shared fraction of clonotypes was 5% to 6.5% for naive CD4, about 4% for naive CD8, 2% to 2.5% for memory CD4, and 0.4% for memory CD8. Pairwise subsampling led to the expectation that sequencing depth would affect the degree of clonotype sharing among donors. Larger estimated clonotype richness was generally found for naive subsets than for memory subsets. Compared with non-shared clonotypes, clonotypes shared by all four sorted-subset donors had higher generation probabilities. Sampling was restricted to blood, and TCR repertoires in tissues likely differ from the TCR repertoires found in blood.

CD8 naive samples were CD45RO-negative cells positively selected for CCR7, giving a CD45RA+CCR7+ population that excluded TemRA cells. Healthy HIV-negative adults with no recently reported acute infections or vaccinations were included as donors. Only Caucasian adults living in Nashville, Tennessee, USA were represented among the donors. Blood was collected by leukapheresis, and PBMCs were isolated by Ficoll-Histopaque density gradient centrifugation and then cryopreserved in liquid nitrogen vapor phase. Analytical flow cytometry was used to check the purity and quantity of each magnetically sorted T cell population. Genomic DNA was isolated from every sorted fraction and measured by UV absorbance on a Nanodrop 2000c. As regards this clone: Its antigen is currently not known. No base quality information exists; no much larger clone differs at one position. The same CDR3 arises from other DNA sequences in this sample as well.

This clonotype was sampled from a man aged 18 to 29 in good health. Some clones in this sample may be carry-over from other donors' samples. The sequence links TRBV9 to TRBJ1-1; a weak D assignment points to TRBD1 (5 bases agree). Sequences were obtained from naive CD8+ T cells from PBMCs. The cell subset or site label here, explained by the study, means: CD45RA+CCR7+. The CDR3 in this case is CASSVSGTVNTEAFF. The sequence in DNA is TGTGCCAGCAGCGTGAGCGGGACGGTCAACACTGAAGCTTTCTTT.